This entry lists 32 T cell receptor beta chains sequenced from one sample in a study of technical replicates of blood from a handful of donors. Repertoires were generated with immunoSEQ multiplex PCR, while TCRdb's copy carries only in-frame clones and drops some. The table shows 79,000 or so clones, with 96% occurring only once. The sample taken for sequencing was T cells isolated from PBMCs. The receptors here all came from a human donor in good health.

The rearrangement uses TRBV5-4 and TRBJ2-2, with D possibly matching TRBD1 (5 bases). The CDR3 is 16 residues long. Germline values: CDR1 SGHNT, CDR2 YYREEE (reference sequence). V shed 0 bases and J shed 1 base, with 10 bases lying between them. The CDR3 loop is CASSLDSGQNTGELFF. CDR3 sequence (DNA): TGTGCCAGCAGCTTGGACTCTGGACAGAACACCGGGGAGCTGTTTTTT.

This chain links TRBV13 with TRBJ2-1, with 7 nucleotides matching TRBD1. Germline V lookup: CDR1 PRHDT, CDR2 FYEKMQ (reference sequence). The length of the CDR3 is 14 residues. V dropped 3 bases and J dropped 7; count of bases not matched to a gene: 6. The CDR3: CASSFDRELNEQFF. CDR3 DNA: TGTGCCAGCAGCTTCGACAGGGAGTTAAATGAGCAGTTCTTC.

The J gene is TRBJ1-1, the V gene TRBV18, with 9 positions matching TRBD1. The CDR3 is 17 residues long. The J segment lost 1 base and the V segment lost 3 bases, leaving 9 bases of the junction unmatched. Per the germline V gene, CDR1 is KGHSH and CDR2 is LQKENI. CDR3 protein: CASSPTSAGQGNTEAFF. The CDR3 DNA is TGTGCCAGCTCACCCACTTCCGCGGGACAGGGGAACACTGAAGCTTTCTTT.

The chain recombines TRBV5-4 with TRBJ2-7; D not resolved. CDR3 length: 14 amino acids. Per the germline V gene, CDR1 is SGHNT and CDR2 is YYREEE (reference sequence). Trimming cost V 0 bases and J 0 bases, with 7 bases left between them. CDR3 in amino acids: CASSLGGSSYEQYF. The DNA for the CDR3 is TGTGCCAGCAGCTTGGGCGGAAGCTCCTACGAGCAGTACTTC. Full variable domain (remainder filled in from reference TRBV5-4 and TRBJ2-7): ETGVTQSPTHLIKTRGQQVTLRCSSQSGHNTVSWYQQALGQGPQFIFQYYREEENGRGNFPPRFSGLQFPNYSSELNVNALELDDSALYLCASSLGGSSYEQYFGPGTRLTVT.

The V and J genes are TRBV27 and TRBJ2-7, with D hard to call. The CDR3 spans 13 residues. V lost 3 bases to trimming and J lost 1 base, with 7 bases between them. Germline V gene sequence: CDR1 MNHEY, CDR2 SMNVEV (reference sequence). The chain's CDR3 is CASSFSASYEQYF. In DNA form, the CDR3 reads TGTGCCAGCAGTTTCAGCGCGTCCTACGAGCAGTACTTC.

The chain recombines TRBV5-1 with TRBJ2-3; 10 bases fit TRBD2. CDR3 length equals 15 residues. Trimming removed 4 bases from V and 3 bases from J; junction bases left unmatched: 5. Per germline, CDR1 SGHRS and CDR2 YFSETQ. The CDR3: CASSLSGRATDTQYF. The CDR3 DNA sequence: TGCGCCAGCAGCCTCAGCGGGAGGGCAACAGATACGCAGTATTTT.

J is TRBJ1-2 and V is TRBV13, with 8 bases fitting TRBD1. Looked up from germline, CDR1 is PRHDT and CDR2 is FYEKMQ (reference sequence). J lost 7 bases, V lost 3 bases, and 7 bases had no gene match. The CDR3 contains 14 residues. CDR3 loop: CASSFMQGAGGYTF. Here the CDR3 DNA reads TGTGCCAGCAGCTTTATGCAGGGGGCGGGTGGCTACACCTTC.

This chain connects TRBV19 to TRBJ2-3, with D possibly being TRBD1 (6 bases). Germline V CDR1 and CDR2: LNHDA, SQIVND (reference sequence). The CDR3 contains 14 residues. The germline V and J ends were trimmed by 5 bases and 3 bases, with 12 bases remaining between them. The chain's CDR3 is CASSQGIGTDTQYF. In nucleotides, the CDR3 is TGTGCCAGTAGTCAGGGGATTGGGACAGATACGCAGTATTTT.

DNA of the CDR3: TGTGCCAGTACCGGGACAGGGGAATACGAGCAGTACTTC. It translates to CASTGTGEYEQYF. The J gene is TRBJ2-7, the V gene TRBV27; 10 nucleotides agree with TRBD1. Germline V gene lookup returns CDR1 MNHEY and CDR2 SMNVEV (reference sequence). The CDR3 length is 13 residues. V trimming: 9 bases; J trimming: 4 bases; junction bases outside the gene matches: 6.

The rearrangement uses TRBV6-6 and TRBJ2-2; D is unresolved. V was trimmed by 4 bases and J by 9 bases, leaving 15 bases between them. Germline lookup yields CDR1 MNHNY and CDR2 SVGAGI (reference sequence). The CDR3 consists of 14 residues. The CDR3 loop reads CASSFGVVGRELFF. The CDR3 DNA is TGTGCCAGCAGTTTCGGCGTGGTGGGCCGGGAGCTGTTTTTT.

V usage is TRBV7-8 and J usage is TRBJ2-5, with TRBD2 identical over 8 bases. The V gene end was trimmed by 5 bases and the J gene end by 2 bases; junction bases not matched to a gene: 10. Germline V gives CDR1 SGHVS, CDR2 FQNEAQ. The CDR3 is made up of 16 amino acids. The CDR3 sequence is CASSDVTLAVQETQYF. The CDR3 DNA sequence: TGTGCCAGCAGCGATGTAACACTAGCGGTACAAGAGACCCAGTACTTC.

V and J are TRBV9 and TRBJ2-2; D is uncertain. The CDR3 spans 16 residues. CDR1 SGDLS and CDR2 YYNGEE come from the germline V gene. Trimming removed 0 bases at V and 1 base at J, with 10 bases between. The CDR3 DNA follows: TGTGCCAGCAGCGTAGAGTTAGCCCTGAACACCGGGGAGCTGTTTTTT. Protein sequence: CASSVELALNTGELFF.

The V gene is TRBV6-1, the J gene TRBJ2-7, with TRBD1 as a possible D gene (6 bases). This CDR3 comprises 14 residues. The germline V gene encodes CDR1 MNHNS and CDR2 SASEGT. Trimming left V 6 bases short and J 1 base short, with 13 bases between. The CDR3 here is CASRTDRLSYEQYF. DNA for the CDR3: TGTGCCAGCAGGACCGACAGGTTGTCCTACGAGCAGTACTTC.

This clone has just one count. V usage is TRBV28 and J usage is TRBJ1-5; no firm D call. The CDR3 is made up of 13 amino acids. V lost 5 bases and J lost 0, with 5 bases in between. Germline V gives CDR1 MDHEN, CDR2 SYDVKM. The CDR3 spells CASSAYSNQPQHF. The CDR3 DNA follows: TGTGCCAGCAGTGCCTATAGCAATCAGCCCCAGCATTTT. Full variable domain (rest looked up from reference TRBV28 and TRBJ1-5): DVKVTQSSRYLVKRTGEKVFLECVQDMDHENMFWYRQDPGLGLRLIYFSYDVKMKEKGDIPEGYSVSREKKERFSLILESASTNQTSMYLCASSAYSNQPQHFGDGTRLSIL.

The gene calls are TRBV4-1 and TRBJ2-1, with D possibly being TRBD1 (7 bases). V gave up 5 bases and J gave up 9 bases, with 14 bases separating them. The V gene's germline CDR1 is MGHRA and CDR2 YSYEKL. The CDR3 sequence is 13 residues long. In DNA form, the CDR3 reads TGCGCCAGCAGCACAGGGGACTGGGGTGAGCAGTTCTTC. Its protein is CASSTGDWGEQFF.

The V and J genes are TRBV18 and TRBJ1-3, with TRBD1 matching 7 bases. This CDR3 is built from 17 residues. CDR1 is KGHSH, CDR2 LQKENI, per germline. Trimming at V came to 6 bases and at J to 0 bases, leaving 11 bases not matched to a gene. CDR3 nucleotides: TGTGCCAGCTCCTCCGTGGGGACAGCAAGCTCTGGAAACACCATATATTTT. It encodes CASSSVGTASSGNTIYF.

V usage is TRBV5-8 and J usage is TRBJ2-3; D gene ambiguous. The CDR3 has 13 residues. Germline V CDR1 and CDR2: SGHTS, YDEGEE. Trimming shortened V by 1 base and J by 2 bases, and 5 bases separated the two germline ends. CDR3 DNA sequence: TGTGCCAGCAGCTTGACTCTCACAGATACGCAGTATTTT. It yields the protein CASSLTLTDTQYF.

J is TRBJ1-1 and V is TRBV7-9, with D perhaps matching TRBD1 (5 bases). V lost 1 base and J 0 bases, leaving 9 bases between the germline ends. The CDR3 extends over 15 amino acids. Germline CDR1 SEHNR, CDR2 FQNEAQ (reference sequence). For the CDR3, the DNA is TGTGCCAGCAGCTTAGGACAGCTAATGAACACTGAAGCTTTCTTT. It codes for CASSLGQLMNTEAFF.

This clone was counted once. The gene calls are TRBV19 and TRBJ2-6, with D hard to call. In germline, CDR1 is LNHDA, CDR2 SQIVND (reference sequence). The CDR3 consists of 15 residues. Trimming left V 1 base short and J 0 bases short, with 4 bases between. The CDR3 reads CASSIVLSGANVLTF. For the CDR3, the DNA is TGTGCCAGTAGTATAGTCCTCTCTGGGGCCAACGTCCTGACTTTC.

The gene calls are TRBV7-9 and TRBJ2-7, with 10 bases aligning to TRBD2. The CDR3 consists of 15 residues. J was trimmed by 1 base and V by 5 bases; bases with no gene match: 5. Germline assignment: CDR1 SEHNR and CDR2 FQNEAQ (reference sequence). The CDR3 is CASSRRLAGSYEQYF. DNA of the CDR3: TGTGCCAGCAGCCGGCGACTAGCGGGTTCCTACGAGCAGTACTTC.

The chain has TRBV30 and TRBJ2-7; D remains ambiguous. The ends were cut back, 3 bases at V and 5 bases at J, with 8 bases in the middle. The CDR3 covers 11 residues. Germline V gene sequence: CDR1 GTSNPN, CDR2 SVGIG (reference sequence). Here the CDR3 DNA reads TGTGCCTGGAGGGCTAGTAACGAGCAGTACTTC. Its translation is CAWRASNEQYF.

The chain employs TRBV6-1 and TRBJ2-7; D is uncertain. Per germline, CDR1 MNHNS and CDR2 SASEGT. The CDR3 runs 12 residues. Trimming stripped 2 bases from V and 9 bases from J, with 11 bases between. CDR3 sequence reads: CASSEQVIRQYF. CDR3 in DNA: TGTGCCAGCAGTGAACAGGTCATAAGGCAGTACTTC.

J is TRBJ2-7 and V is TRBV6-5; 7 bases agree with TRBD1. The CDR3 runs to 15 residues. Trimming took 2 bases from V and 5 from J; bases not matched to a gene: 9. From germline, CDR1 is MNHEY and CDR2 SVGAGI. Here the CDR3 reads CASSYRGRPLDEQYF. DNA for the CDR3: TGTGCCAGCAGTTACAGGGGGCGCCCGCTTGACGAGCAGTACTTC.

The CDR3 coding sequence is TGTGCCAGCAAAGCTCCGGGACAGGGCTACAATGAGCAGTTCTTC. This translates into CASKAPGQGYNEQFF. The chain uses TRBV27 and TRBJ2-1; 9 positions agree with TRBD1. CDR1 MNHEY and CDR2 SMNVEV come from the germline V gene (reference sequence). V lost 7 bases to trimming and J lost 3 bases; unmatched junction nucleotides: 7. The CDR3 is 15 residues long.

J is TRBJ1-5 and V is TRBV6-4; no clear D gene. CDR3 length: 13 residues. The germline gives CDR1 MRHNA, CDR2 SNTAGT. V dropped 3 bases and J dropped 3 bases, with 6 bases sitting between them. As DNA, the CDR3 is TGTGCCAGCAGTGAACAGTCCAATCAGCCCCAGCATTTT. Its translation is CASSEQSNQPQHF.

This chain joins TRBV7-2 and TRBJ2-3; TRBD2 matches at 8 bases. The CDR3 has 15 amino acids. CDR1 is SGHTA, CDR2 FQGNSA, per germline. The J segment lost 2 bases and the V segment lost 5 bases, leaving 6 bases of the junction unmatched. The CDR3 is CASSLTSAPTDTQYF. As DNA, the CDR3 is TGTGCCAGCAGCCTGACTAGCGCCCCCACAGATACGCAGTATTTT.

The chain employs TRBV19 and TRBJ1-4; the D is unclear. Trimming took 7 bases from V and 6 from J, leaving 15 bases between them. The CDR3 sequence is 14 residues long. In germline, CDR1 is LNHDA, CDR2 SQIVND (reference sequence). CDR3 DNA sequence: TGTGCCAGTAACTCGGCGGTGAGTGATGAAAAACTGTTTTTT. This gives the protein CASNSAVSDEKLFF.

The chain has TRBV7-8 and TRBJ1-5; 9 bases fit TRBD1. With 5 bases clipped from V and 7 bases from J, the junction kept 6 bases outside the gene matches. The CDR3 loop spans 14 amino acids. Germline V gives CDR1 SGHVS, CDR2 FQNEAQ. CDR3 protein: CASSALTGGQPQHF. In DNA, the CDR3 is TGTGCCAGCAGCGCCCTGACAGGGGGGCAGCCCCAGCATTTT.

This clone was seen just once. The chain couples TRBV5-4 to TRBJ2-1, with 13 nucleotides matching TRBD2. V lost 4 bases to trimming and J lost 0 bases; unmatched junction nucleotides: 10. In germline, CDR1 is SGHNT, CDR2 YYREEE (reference sequence). This CDR3 spans 19 amino acids. CDR3 DNA sequence: TGTGCCAGCAGCCAGCCGGGACTAGCGGGACCACGCTCCTACAATGAGCAGTTCTTC. It is translated as CASSQPGLAGPRSYNEQFF.

V is TRBV19 and J is TRBJ1-1; 8 bases agree with TRBD1. From germline, CDR1 is LNHDA and CDR2 SQIVND (reference sequence). The CDR3 spans 13 residues. V dropped 6 bases and J dropped 3; count of bases not matched to a gene: 3. The CDR3 here is CASSLTGDTEAFF. DNA of the CDR3: TGTGCCAGTAGCTTGACAGGGGACACTGAAGCTTTCTTT.

The gene calls are TRBV30 and TRBJ1-1, with 7 bases aligning to TRBD1. The germline gives CDR1 GTSNPN, CDR2 SVGIG (reference sequence). V shed 4 bases and J 1 base; nucleotides not matched to a gene: 6. The CDR3 length is 14 residues. This CDR3 is CAWNRGTENTEAFF. The CDR3 bases are TGTGCCTGGAATAGGGGGACAGAGAACACTGAAGCTTTCTTT.

This rearrangement joins TRBV15 to TRBJ2-7, with D possibly matching TRBD1 (5 bases). The CDR3 loop spans 14 amino acids. The V gene lost 1 base and the J gene lost 6 bases, with 13 bases spanning the gap. The germline gives CDR1 LNHNV, CDR2 YYDKDF (reference sequence). The CDR3 DNA reads TGTGCCACCAGCAGAGGTGATAGGGGCTTCGAGCAGTACTTC. It codes for CATSRGDRGFEQYF.